This passage covers 13 T cell receptor beta chains from one sample sequenced in a study of shared clonotypes between healthy human individuals. TCRdb's copy holds only in-frame clones and misses some; the assay was immunoSEQ multiplex PCR. Found here are millions of clones, more than 80% of them singletons; the top ten hold about 0.41%. The source material was naive CD4+ T cells from PBMCs. Subset given: CD45RA+ positively selected. The receptors here all came from a man younger than 30 in good health. Some clones in this sample may be carry-over from other donors' samples.

The chain employs TRBV19 and TRBJ2-3, with unresolved D. The ends were cut back, 2 bases at V and 5 bases at J, with 11 bases in the middle. The germline gives CDR1 LNHDA, CDR2 SQIVND (reference sequence). The CDR3 covers 14 residues. The CDR3 DNA is TGTGCCAGTAGTATACCCAGATTGAAAGATACGCAGTATTTT. It is translated as CASSIPRLKDTQYF.

This clone was recorded a few times. The rearrangement joins TRBV29-1 to TRBJ1-1; 7 bases agree with TRBD1. CDR3 size: 14 residues. The V gene's germline CDR1 is SQVTM and CDR2 ANQGSEA. V was pared by 6 bases and J by 4 bases, with 11 bases of the junction left unmatched. The CDR3 is CSVDSGTEGTEAFF. For the CDR3, the DNA is TGCAGCGTAGACTCCGGGACAGAGGGCACTGAAGCTTTCTTT.

J is TRBJ2-3 and V is TRBV5-1; D may be TRBD2 (6 bases). Between the trimmed V and J ends, which lost 3 bases and 2 bases, there was a span of 16 bases. Germline-derived CDR1 and CDR2 are SGHRS and YFSETQ. This CDR3 comprises 16 residues. The CDR3 loop is CASSSNRGTTTDTQYF. CDR3 DNA sequence: TGCGCCAGCAGCTCCAATCGGGGGACCACCACAGATACGCAGTATTTT.

In nucleotides, the CDR3 is TGTGCCAGCAGCCCGGAAGGTACGCAGTATTTT. It codes for CASSPEGTQYF. J is TRBJ2-3 and V is TRBV28, with D unresolved. Trimming took 6 bases from V and 8 from J, leaving 9 bases between them. From germline, CDR1 is MDHEN and CDR2 SYDVKM. The CDR3 consists of 11 residues.

For this clone: This same CDR3 is encoded by further DNA sequences in the sample. The chain links TRBV2 to TRBJ2-7; TRBD1 matches 7 bases. V was clipped by 2 bases and J by 2 bases; unmatched bases: 3. The CDR3 sequence is 14 residues long. Per germline, CDR1 SNHLY and CDR2 FYNNEI. The CDR3 DNA sequence: TGTGCCAGCAGTGAACCGGACAGGCCCTACGAGCAGTACTTC. This encodes CASSEPDRPYEQYF.

In its sample, this clone was seen once. The chain is built from TRBV7-2 and TRBJ2-3, with a tentative D call TRBD2 (7 bases). Trimming took off 7 bases at V and 2 bases at J, with 19 bases between the two ends. The CDR3 contains 16 residues. Germline loops: CDR1 SGHTA, CDR2 FQGNSA. The CDR3 DNA reads as TGTGCCAGCAATCCCGGGGGGCGGTTGACCACAGATACGCAGTATTTT. It specifies CASNPGGRLTTDTQYF. Together with reference TRBV7-2 and TRBJ2-3, the CDR3 gives the full variable domain: GAGVSQSPSNKVTEKGKDVELRCDPISGHTALYWYRQSLGQGLEFLIYFQGNSAPDKSGLPSDRFSAERTGGSVSTLTIQRTQQEDSAVYLCASNPGGRLTTDTQYFGPGTRLTVL.

This sequence joins TRBV5-1 and TRBJ2-1; 9 bases are a match to TRBD2. Germline lookup yields CDR1 SGHRS and CDR2 YFSETQ. The ends lost 5 bases at V and 6 bases at J; junction bases unmatched: 15. The CDR3 contains 17 residues. DNA of the CDR3: TGCGCCAGCAGTGCCACTAGCGGGTCCTCCAGGCCCAATGAGCAGTTCTTC. This encodes CASSATSGSSRPNEQFF.

The chain links TRBV5-1 to TRBJ2-1; D remains unclear. Trimming took 0 bases from V and 7 from J, leaving 17 bases between them. The CDR3 runs to 16 residues. Germline V gene lookup returns CDR1 SGHRS and CDR2 YFSETQ. The chain's CDR3 is CASSLEGSMRRNEQFF. DNA for the CDR3: TGCGCCAGCAGCTTGGAGGGTAGCATGAGGAGAAATGAGCAGTTCTTC.

This clone was counted a single time. This chain joins TRBV6-6 and TRBJ1-5; no clear D gene. The CDR3 has 13 residues. Germline CDR1 is MNHNY and CDR2 is SVGAGI (reference sequence). The ends were cut back, 0 bases at V and 7 bases at J, with 7 bases in the middle. In nucleotides, the CDR3 is TGTGCCAGCAGTTACTCCCGGGTACAGCCCCAGCATTTT. Translation gives CASSYSRVQPQHF.

The chain couples TRBV7-2 to TRBJ1-3; 10 bases match TRBD1. This CDR3 has 15 residues. Germline assignment: CDR1 SGHTA and CDR2 FQGNSA. Trimming cost V 5 bases and J 2 bases; bases outside gene matches: 3. As DNA, the CDR3 is TGTGCCAGCAGCCCCGGGACAGGGGCTGGAAACACCATATATTTT. Translating it yields CASSPGTGAGNTIYF.

This chain joins TRBV4-3 and TRBJ2-7; D not resolved. V gave up 0 bases and J gave up 0 bases, with 9 bases separating them. CDR1 is LGHNA, CDR2 YSLEER, per germline. This CDR3 has 15 residues. As DNA, the CDR3 is TGCGCCAGCAGCCAAGAGCCAGGTTCCTCCTACGAGCAGTACTTC. Amino acid sequence: CASSQEPGSSYEQYF.

Concerning this clone: Other DNA sequences in this specimen translate into the identical CDR3. This chain connects TRBV7-9 to TRBJ2-1; tentative D call: TRBD2 (6 bases). Trimming pared 1 base from V and 1 base from J, leaving 8 bases between. CDR3 length: 15 amino acids. Germline V gives CDR1 SEHNR, CDR2 FQNEAQ (reference sequence). CDR3 nucleotides: TGTGCCAGCAGCTTAGTTGCGGGATCCTACAATGAGCAGTTCTTC. Protein product: CASSLVAGSYNEQFF.

The chain has TRBV11-2 and TRBJ2-2; unclear D gene. V was pared by 5 bases and J by 6 bases, with 10 bases between. The CDR3 sequence is 13 residues long. In germline, CDR1 is SGHAT, CDR2 FQNNGV. The chain's CDR3 is CASSPQRAGELFF. CDR3 nucleotide sequence: TGTGCCAGCAGCCCCCAAAGGGCCGGGGAGCTGTTTTTT.